Each of the 23 T cell receptor beta chains below was sequenced from the same sample in a study of OX40 agonist ivuxolimab in advanced cancers. Only in-frame clones appear in the TCRdb table, and some are missing; sequencing was by immunoSEQ multiplex PCR. The table shows about 60,000 clones, with approximately 90% occurring only once. Sample: CD4+ or CD8+ T cells sorted from blood, taken in a trial of the OX40 agonist ivuxolimab. The receptor source for this set is an adult with an advanced solid tumor such as melanoma, head and neck, liver or kidney cancer.

V gene TRBV5-4 combines with J gene TRBJ1-1; D gene uncertain. Germline V gene sequence: CDR1 SGHNT, CDR2 YYREEE (reference sequence). This CDR3 is 14 amino acids long. Trimming took 4 bases from V and 1 from J, leaving 11 bases between them. CDR3 nucleotide sequence: TGTGCCAGCAGCCTCGCCTCTAGGAACACTGAAGCTTTCTTT. Translation gives CASSLASRNTEAFF.

The gene calls are TRBV6-5 and TRBJ1-1; D is ambiguous. Germline-derived CDR1 and CDR2 are MNHEY and SVGAGI. The CDR3 loop spans 12 amino acids. V was clipped by 4 bases and J by 10 bases, with 13 bases between them. For the CDR3, the DNA is TGTGCCAGCAGTTCAGGATATAGCGCAGCTTTCTTT. Translating gives CASSSGYSAAFF.

The chain joins TRBV2 to TRBJ1-2; the D is unclear. The germline V and J ends were trimmed by 6 bases and 8 bases, with 7 bases remaining between them. CDR1 is SNHLY, CDR2 FYNNEI, per germline. The CDR3 is 10 amino acids. Written as DNA, the CDR3 is TGTGCCAGCAGGAATTTGGGCTACACCTTC. Encoded protein: CASRNLGYTF.

The genes are TRBV6-6 and TRBJ2-7, with 7 bases fitting TRBD1. V lost 5 bases and J lost 3; bases outside the gene matches: 10. CDR3 length: 15 amino acids. The germline V gene encodes CDR1 MNHNY and CDR2 SVGAGI (reference sequence). The CDR3 spells CASSDRSTGNYEQYF. For the CDR3, the DNA is TGTGCCAGCAGTGATCGATCGACAGGGAACTACGAGCAGTACTTC.

The chain couples TRBV5-1 to TRBJ1-5; D is perhaps TRBD1 (5 bases). The CDR3 length is 14 residues. The germline V gene has CDR1 SGHRS and CDR2 YFSETQ. V lost 3 bases and J lost 7, with 14 bases in between. As DNA, the CDR3 is TGCGCCAGCAGCTACGGACAAGGGGACCAGCCCCAGCATTTT. Protein sequence: CASSYGQGDQPQHF.

V is TRBV5-1 and J is TRBJ2-7; D is perhaps TRBD1 or TRBD2 (5 bases each). Germline V gene lookup returns CDR1 SGHRS and CDR2 YFSETQ. V was shortened by 4 bases and J by 6 bases, with 11 bases between the two germline ends. The CDR3 spans 12 residues. CDR3 sequence: CASSEGTLEQYF. Written as DNA, the CDR3 is TGCGCCAGCAGCGAGGGGACCCTCGAGCAGTACTTC. Full variable domain (outside the CDR3, taken from reference TRBV5-1 and TRBJ2-7): KAGVTQTPRYLIKTRGQQVTLSCSPISGHRSVSWYQQTPGQGLQFLFEYFSETQRNKGNFPGRFSGRQFSNSRSEMNVSTLELGDSALYLCASSEGTLEQYFGPGTRLTVT.

The gene calls are TRBV5-1 and TRBJ2-5; D is possibly TRBD1 (5 bases). With 2 bases removed from V and 5 bases from J, the gap between germline ends came to 13 bases. CDR1 and CDR2 (germline): SGHRS, YFSETQ. The CDR3 loop spans 14 amino acids. CDR3 region: CASSFDSAGETQYF. CDR3 sequence (DNA): TGCGCCAGCAGCTTCGACAGTGCTGGGGAGACCCAGTACTTC.

The chain uses TRBV10-3 and TRBJ2-7, with 9 positions matching TRBD1. V was clipped by 6 bases and J by 6 bases; unmatched bases: 6. The CDR3 length is 13 residues. Looked up from germline, CDR1 is ENHRY and CDR2 is SYGVKD. The CDR3, as DNA: TGTGCCATCAGGGGGGACAGGGAGTCCGAGCAGTACTTC. Translated: CAIRGDRESEQYF.

CDR3 sequence reads: CASGETQYF. The CDR3 DNA reads as TGTGCCAGCGGGGAGACCCAGTACTTC. The rearrangement links TRBV7-3 to TRBJ2-5; unclear D gene. Germline CDR1 reads SGHTA; CDR2 reads FQGTGA. V lost 8 bases and J 5 bases, leaving 3 bases between the germline ends. The CDR3 length is 9 residues. Using reference TRBV7-3 and TRBJ2-5 for the parts outside the CDR3, the full variable domain is GAGVSQTPSNKVTEKGKYVELRCDPISGHTALYWYRQSLGQGPEFLIYFQGTGAADDSGLPNDRFFAVRPEGSVSTLKIQRTERGDSAVYLCASGETQYFGPGTRLLVL.

V and J are TRBV7-9 and TRBJ1-5, with D maybe TRBD1 (5 bases). This CDR3 has 14 amino acids. The germline V gene encodes CDR1 SEHNR and CDR2 FQNEAQ (reference sequence). Trimming stripped 1 base from V and 2 bases from J, with 6 bases between. CDR3 nucleotide sequence: TGTGCCAGCAGCTTAGGGGGCGGCAATCAGCCCCAGCATTTT. Protein sequence: CASSLGGGNQPQHF.

V gene TRBV6-6 combines with J gene TRBJ1-2; D is undetermined. CDR3 length: 13 residues. Trimming shortened V by 6 bases and J by 4 bases, and 12 bases separated the two germline ends. The germline V gene encodes CDR1 MNHNY and CDR2 SVGAGI (reference sequence). The chain's CDR3 is CASSLNGPYGYTF. The CDR3, as DNA: TGTGCCAGCAGCCTAAACGGGCCCTATGGCTACACCTTC.

The rearrangement links TRBV2 to TRBJ1-5; the D gene is possibly TRBD1 (6 bases). Germline-derived CDR1 and CDR2 are SNHLY and FYNNEI. The CDR3 is 13 amino acids. V was clipped by 5 bases and J by 4 bases, with 9 bases between them. CDR3 nucleotide sequence: TGTGCCAGCAGTCCGGGACATAATCAGCCCCAGCATTTT. Protein sequence: CASSPGHNQPQHF.

The chain uses TRBV28 and TRBJ2-6, with 8 bases that match TRBD1. This CDR3 has 16 residues. CDR1 and CDR2 (germline): MDHEN, SYDVKM. V was pared by 0 bases and J by 4 bases, with 2 bases of the junction left unmatched. The CDR3 here is CASSLWTGAGANVLTF. Written as DNA, the CDR3 is TGTGCCAGCAGTTTATGGACAGGGGCAGGGGCCAACGTCCTGACTTTC.

The chain recombines TRBV5-5 with TRBJ1-6; D is uncertain. With 1 base removed from V and 13 bases from J, the gap between germline ends came to 27 bases. Germline values: CDR1 SGHKS, CDR2 YYEKEE (reference sequence). The CDR3 covers 18 residues. The CDR3 is CASSLRASASQGAVPLHF. The CDR3 DNA follows: TGTGCCAGCAGCTTGCGGGCCTCGGCTTCACAAGGAGCCGTCCCCCTCCACTTT. Supplemented by reference TRBV5-5 and TRBJ1-6, the full variable domain reads DAGVTQSPTHLIKTRGQQVTLRCSPISGHKSVSWYQQVLGQGPQFIFQYYEKEERGRGNFPDRFSARQFPNYSSELNVNALLLGDSALYLCASSLRASASQGAVPLHFGNGTRLTVT.

This chain connects TRBV5-6 to TRBJ2-2, with D possibly matching TRBD2 (6 bases). Germline CDR1 SGHDT, CDR2 YYEEEE. V gave up 4 bases and J gave up 6 bases, with 13 bases separating them. This CDR3 comprises 14 residues. Here the CDR3 reads CASSPETGAGELFF. CDR3 in DNA: TGTGCCAGCAGCCCCGAGACGGGAGCCGGGGAGCTGTTTTTT.

The chain is built from TRBV19 and TRBJ2-4; 9 bases align to TRBD1. This CDR3 is 15 amino acids long. Trimming took 10 bases from V and 1 from J; bases not matched to a gene: 8. CDR1 is LNHDA, CDR2 SQIVND, per germline (reference sequence). The CDR3 sequence is CATLDRGKAKNIQYF. For the CDR3, the DNA is TGTGCCACCTTGGACAGGGGAAAGGCCAAAAACATTCAGTACTTC.

This sequence joins TRBV29-1 and TRBJ1-1, with 7 bases aligning to TRBD1. The ends lost 8 bases at V and 0 bases at J; junction bases unmatched: 6. CDR1 SQVTM and CDR2 ANQGSEA come from the germline V gene. The CDR3 spans 13 residues. CDR3 amino acids: CSTRQGLNTEAFF. CDR3 bases: TGCAGCACTCGACAGGGACTGAACACTGAAGCTTTCTTT.

This clone was observed a few times. This chain joins TRBV18 and TRBJ1-3; D gene unclear. Germline CDR1 KGHSH, CDR2 LQKENI. Trimming pared 3 bases from V and 0 bases from J, leaving 9 bases between. There are 15 residues in the CDR3. Written as DNA, the CDR3 is TGTGCCAGCTCACCCGCAGTATACTCTGGAAACACCATATATTTT. Residues: CASSPAVYSGNTIYF.

Within the sample, this clone is medium-sized (0.01 to 0.1%). The J gene is TRBJ2-1, the V gene TRBV15; 12 bases match TRBD2. Trimming took 4 bases from V and 8 from J; bases not matched to a gene: 6. The germline V gene has CDR1 LNHNV and CDR2 YYDKDF (reference sequence). This CDR3 region has 15 residues. Written as DNA, the CDR3 is TGTGCCACCAGCACTAGCGGGGGGGCTCTAGATGAGCAGTTCTTC. The encoded protein is CATSTSGGALDEQFF.

This rearrangement joins TRBV5-6 to TRBJ1-5; tentatively, D is TRBD1 (5 bases). The CDR3 consists of 15 residues. Per germline, CDR1 SGHDT and CDR2 YYEEEE. The V and J ends lost 1 base and 6 bases respectively, with 14 bases between them. The CDR3 loop reads CASSLSRGWGQPQHF. Here the CDR3 DNA reads TGTGCCAGCAGCTTGTCGAGGGGTTGGGGTCAGCCCCAGCATTTT.

This rearrangement joins TRBV7-2 to TRBJ1-2; the match to TRBD1 covers 12 bases. V shed 5 bases, J shed 5 bases, and the junction held 6 bases outside the gene matches. This CDR3 region has 15 residues. Germline CDR1 and CDR2: SGHTA and FQGNSA. CDR3 nucleotides: TGTGCCAGCAGCCGGGACAGGGGGCTCTCATATGGCTACACCTTC. This sequence encodes CASSRDRGLSYGYTF.

This chain connects TRBV28 to TRBJ1-1; TRBD1 aligns across 7 bases. Germline CDR1 MDHEN, CDR2 SYDVKM. J gave up 3 bases and V 3 bases, and 7 bases lay outside the gene matches. This CDR3 comprises 15 residues. CDR3 region: CASSFPGQRDTEAFF. The CDR3 nucleotides are TGTGCCAGCAGTTTCCCGGGACAGAGGGACACTGAAGCTTTCTTT.

J is TRBJ2-4 and V is TRBV19; 9 bases match TRBD1. The germline V gene encodes CDR1 LNHDA and CDR2 SQIVND (reference sequence). The CDR3 contains 15 residues. With V trimmed by 3 bases and J by 5 bases, 5 bases remained unmatched. In DNA, the CDR3 is TGTGCCAGTAGTATGTACAGGGGGCTTCAAAACATTCAGTACTTC. This codes for CASSMYRGLQNIQYF. Supplemented by reference TRBV19 and TRBJ2-4, the full variable domain reads DGGITQSPKYLFRKEGQNVTLSCEQNLNHDAMYWYRQDPGQGLRLIYYSQIVNDFQKGDIAEGYSVSREKKESFPLTVTSAQKNPTAFYLCASSMYRGLQNIQYFGAGTRLSVL.